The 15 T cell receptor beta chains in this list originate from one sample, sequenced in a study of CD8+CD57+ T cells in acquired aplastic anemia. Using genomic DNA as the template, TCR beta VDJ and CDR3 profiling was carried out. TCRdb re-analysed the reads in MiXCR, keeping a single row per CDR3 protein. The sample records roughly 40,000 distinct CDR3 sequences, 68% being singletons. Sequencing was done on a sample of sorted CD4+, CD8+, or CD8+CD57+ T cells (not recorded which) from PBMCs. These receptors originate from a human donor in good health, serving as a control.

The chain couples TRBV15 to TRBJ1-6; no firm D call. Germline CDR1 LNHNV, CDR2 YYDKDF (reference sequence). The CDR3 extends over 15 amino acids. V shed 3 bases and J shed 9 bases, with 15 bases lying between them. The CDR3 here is CATSSRSRFLSPLHF. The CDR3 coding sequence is TGTGCCACCAGCAGTCGCAGTCGGTTTCTTTCACCCCTCCACTTT.

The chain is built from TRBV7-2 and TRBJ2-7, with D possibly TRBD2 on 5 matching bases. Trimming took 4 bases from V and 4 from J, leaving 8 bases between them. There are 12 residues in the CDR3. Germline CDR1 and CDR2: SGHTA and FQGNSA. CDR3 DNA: TGTGCCAGCAGCTCAACTAGGTACGAGCAGTACTTC. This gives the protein CASSSTRYEQYF.

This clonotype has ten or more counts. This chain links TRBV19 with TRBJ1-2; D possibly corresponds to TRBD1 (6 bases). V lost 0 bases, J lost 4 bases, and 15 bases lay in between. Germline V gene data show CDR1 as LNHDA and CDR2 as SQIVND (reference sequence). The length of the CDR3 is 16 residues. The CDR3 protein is CASSIEPSGGAYGYTF. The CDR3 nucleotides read TGTGCCAGTAGTATAGAACCATCGGGGGGGGCCTATGGCTACACCTTC.

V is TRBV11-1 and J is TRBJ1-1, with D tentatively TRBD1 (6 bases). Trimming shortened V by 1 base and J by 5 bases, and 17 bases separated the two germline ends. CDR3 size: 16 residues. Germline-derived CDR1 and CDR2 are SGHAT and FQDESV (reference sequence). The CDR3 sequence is CASSLVALQGGTEAFF. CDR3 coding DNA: TGTGCCAGCAGCTTAGTTGCCCTACAGGGCGGGACTGAAGCTTTCTTT.

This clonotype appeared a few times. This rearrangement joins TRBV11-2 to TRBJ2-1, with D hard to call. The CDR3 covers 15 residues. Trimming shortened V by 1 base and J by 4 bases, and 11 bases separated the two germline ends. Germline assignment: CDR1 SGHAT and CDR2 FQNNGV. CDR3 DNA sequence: TGTGCCAGCAGCTTAGGGGCTAGTGCATACAATGAGCAGTTCTTC. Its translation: CASSLGASAYNEQFF.

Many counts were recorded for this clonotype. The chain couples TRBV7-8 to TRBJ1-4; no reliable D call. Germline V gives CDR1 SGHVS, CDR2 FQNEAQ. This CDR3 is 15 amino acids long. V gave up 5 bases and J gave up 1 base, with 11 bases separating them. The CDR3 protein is CASSKGRITNEKLFF. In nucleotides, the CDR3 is TGTGCCAGCAGCAAAGGACGGATAACTAATGAAAAACTGTTTTTT.

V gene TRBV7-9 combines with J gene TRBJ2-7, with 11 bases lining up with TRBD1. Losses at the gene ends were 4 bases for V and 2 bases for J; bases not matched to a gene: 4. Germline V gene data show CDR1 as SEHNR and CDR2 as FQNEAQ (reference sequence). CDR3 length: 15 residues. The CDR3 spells CASSSWDRGTYEQYF. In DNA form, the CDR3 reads TGTGCCAGCAGCTCGTGGGACAGGGGGACCTACGAGCAGTACTTC.

The CDR3 here is CASSDSRTGGSGYTF. The CDR3 DNA reads as TGTGCCAGCAGTGATTCTCGGACAGGGGGTTCTGGCTACACCTTC. The chain links TRBV2 to TRBJ1-2, with TRBD1 identical over 10 bases. Trimming removed 3 bases from V and 7 bases from J; junction bases left unmatched: 8. Germline V gene lookup returns CDR1 SNHLY and CDR2 FYNNEI. CDR3 length equals 15 residues.

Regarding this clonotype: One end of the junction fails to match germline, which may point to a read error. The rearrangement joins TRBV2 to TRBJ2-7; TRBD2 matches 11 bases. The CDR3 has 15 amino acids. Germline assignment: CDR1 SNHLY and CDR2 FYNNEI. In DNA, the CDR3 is TGTGCCGGCAGTCCGCTAGCGGGAGGAACCTACGAGCAGTACTTC. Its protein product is CAGSPLAGGTYEQYF.

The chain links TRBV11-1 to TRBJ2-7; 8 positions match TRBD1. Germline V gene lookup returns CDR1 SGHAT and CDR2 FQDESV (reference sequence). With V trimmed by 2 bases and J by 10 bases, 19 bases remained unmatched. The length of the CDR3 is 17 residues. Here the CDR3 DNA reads TGTGCCAGCAGCTTACTGCCGATGACAGGGGCGATAATGTTTCAGTACTTC. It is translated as CASSLLPMTGAIMFQYF. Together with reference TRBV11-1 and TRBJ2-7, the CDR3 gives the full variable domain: EAEVAQSPRYKITEKSQAVAFWCDPISGHATLYWYRQILGQGPELLVQFQDESVVDDSQLPKDRFSAERLKGVDSTLKIQPAELGDSAMYLCASSLLPMTGAIMFQYFGPGTRLTVT.

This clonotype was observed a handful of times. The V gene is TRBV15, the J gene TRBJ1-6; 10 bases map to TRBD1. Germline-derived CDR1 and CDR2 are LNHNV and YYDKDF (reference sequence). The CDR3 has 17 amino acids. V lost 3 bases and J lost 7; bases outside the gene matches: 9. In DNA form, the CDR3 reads TGTGCCACCAGCAGCGGGACAGGGGAAATCCAGAATTCACCCCTCCACTTT. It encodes CATSSGTGEIQNSPLHF.

The CDR3 DNA is TGCAGTGCTCTATGGGGGGGACAGCCCCACACTGAAGCTTTCTTT. Its translation is CSALWGGQPHTEAFF. The chain carries TRBV20-1 and TRBJ1-1, with 7 bases lining up with TRBD1. The V segment lost 5 bases and the J segment 3 bases; nucleotides outside the gene matches: 12. Germline loops: CDR1 DFQATT, CDR2 SNEGSKA (reference sequence). This CDR3 has 15 amino acids.

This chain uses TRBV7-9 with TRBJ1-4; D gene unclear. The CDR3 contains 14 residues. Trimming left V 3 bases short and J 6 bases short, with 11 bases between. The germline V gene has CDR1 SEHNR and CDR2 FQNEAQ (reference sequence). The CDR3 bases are TGTGCCAGCAGCTTTACGGTGATGGATGAAAAACTGTTTTTT. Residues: CASSFTVMDEKLFF.

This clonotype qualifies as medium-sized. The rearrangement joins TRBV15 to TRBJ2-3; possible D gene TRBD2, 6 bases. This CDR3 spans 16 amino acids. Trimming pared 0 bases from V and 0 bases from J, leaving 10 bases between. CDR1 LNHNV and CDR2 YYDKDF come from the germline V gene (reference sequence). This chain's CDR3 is CATSREGTRSTDTQYF. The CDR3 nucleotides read TGTGCCACCAGCAGAGAAGGGACTCGGAGCACAGATACGCAGTATTTT.

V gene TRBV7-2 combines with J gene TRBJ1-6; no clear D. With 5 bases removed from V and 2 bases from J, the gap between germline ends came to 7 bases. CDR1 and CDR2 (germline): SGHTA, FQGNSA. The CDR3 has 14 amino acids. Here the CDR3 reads CASSGGTYNSPLHF. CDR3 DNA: TGTGCCAGCAGCGGAGGGACCTATAATTCACCCCTCCACTTT.